This T cell receptor beta chain appears in the sequencing data of a study of vaccination effects on CD4 cells after COVID-19 (dated by TCRdb to between 2021 and 2024). Looking at the study overall: In the ViraFEST assay, PBMC were stimulated with viral peptide pools, and antigen-specific CD4+ T cell clonotypes were then identified by expansion using TCR sequencing. A total of 10 COVID-19 convalescent patients and several SARS-CoV-2-naive healthy vaccine recipients were included in the full study. Post-vaccine samples across the study were collected a median of 72 days after the second dose, with a range of 14 to 241. SARS-CoV-2 spike-specific CD4+ TCR repertoires from before and after mRNA vaccination were compared in COVID-19 convalescent patients and in infection-naive vaccine recipients. Cultures from other donors in the study were sequenced using the Oncomine TCR Beta short-read assay on an Illumina iSeq 100. Each well held more than 1.5 million PBMC cultured in IMDM containing roughly 5% human AB serum, about 10 IU/ml IL-2 and gentamicin, along with 8 to 10 ug/ml peptides. General conclusions and limits of the study: Only a small number of convalescent patients were included, and no early post-infection timepoints were available, which limited the study. At late post-vaccination timepoints, both infection-induced and vaccine-induced clones showed marked clonal contraction, consistent with waning T cell responses. Among healthy vaccine recipients, nearly all vaccine-induced clones were SARS-CoV-2 mono-reactive, and only 1 of 255 was cross-reactive with common cold coronaviruses.

Preparation of the library involved the immunoSEQ multiplex PCR assay. DNA from the cultured, isolated CD4+ T cells was subjected to TCR beta CDR3 sequencing. Processing in the source paper ran as follows. The analysis removed non-productive TCR sequences, trimmed reads to the CDR3 region, and retained only CDR3s that were 7 or more amino acids long. Antigen-specific clonotypes were identified using the MANAFEST web app by comparison of expansion in peptide wells against reference cultures. To count as positive, a clone had to show expansion at FDR<0.05 compared with the reference and with all other wells, an odds ratio above 5, and a frequency above 0.1% in two replicate wells. Cross-reactive clonotypes were defined as significantly expanded in SARS-CoV-2 spike wells and in at least one common cold coronavirus spike condition. CDR3 similarity was assessed by Levenshtein distance using the stringdist R package, and unrooted trees were constructed with ape in R 3.6.1. TCRdb provides this immuneACCESS table in a form limited to in-frame rearrangements. Some clones are lacking; in checked studies, under half of them reflect an unresolved V gene, and why the rest are absent is not known. From that table come the V and J calls and clone size; the DNA was used to work out D and trimming. The sample table lists approximately 70,000 clones, about 73% of them with a count of one. The ten largest clones represent roughly 2.3% of the sample.

After more than nine days of culture, CD4+ T cells were isolated with the EasySep CD4+ T cell isolation kit. Two doses of either the BNT162b2 or the mRNA-1273 mRNA SARS-CoV-2 vaccine were administered to participants. None of the healthy vaccine recipients had a prior SARS-CoV-2 infection, which was confirmed by nucleocapsid antibody tests that came back negative both before and after vaccination. Half of the culture medium was replaced with fresh IL-2-containing medium on days 3 and 7. Unless noted otherwise, every peptide stimulation condition was cultured in triplicate wells. Using Ficoll-Paque Plus gradient centrifugation, PBMC were separated from whole blood and then either used fresh or cryopreserved at -140C. The QIAamp micro DNA kit was used to extract genomic DNA from the cultured CD4+ T cells. Concerning this clone itself: Which antigen it targets is not known. Base-call qualities are not available, and no considerably larger clone is one nucleotide away.

The CDR3 contains 18 residues, cysteine and phenylalanine counted. Only the CDR3 DNA stays, 54 bases, in frame from base 1. CDR1 KGHSH and CDR2 LQKENI are derived from the germline V gene. V is cut back by 3 bases and J by 7 bases, with 15 bases in the junction unmatched. The TCR sequence derives from a human donor who received a COVID-19 vaccine. Sequencing was performed on CD4+ T cells from PBMCs cultured without peptide, taken after COVID-19 vaccination. Rearrangement joined TRBV18 to TRBJ1-2; 12 junctional bases match TRBD1. The CDR3 reads as follows: CASSPTGTGGAGLGGYTF. In nucleotides, the sequence is TGTGCCAGCTCACCGACCGGGACAGGGGGCGCGGGACTAGGTGGCTACACCTTC.